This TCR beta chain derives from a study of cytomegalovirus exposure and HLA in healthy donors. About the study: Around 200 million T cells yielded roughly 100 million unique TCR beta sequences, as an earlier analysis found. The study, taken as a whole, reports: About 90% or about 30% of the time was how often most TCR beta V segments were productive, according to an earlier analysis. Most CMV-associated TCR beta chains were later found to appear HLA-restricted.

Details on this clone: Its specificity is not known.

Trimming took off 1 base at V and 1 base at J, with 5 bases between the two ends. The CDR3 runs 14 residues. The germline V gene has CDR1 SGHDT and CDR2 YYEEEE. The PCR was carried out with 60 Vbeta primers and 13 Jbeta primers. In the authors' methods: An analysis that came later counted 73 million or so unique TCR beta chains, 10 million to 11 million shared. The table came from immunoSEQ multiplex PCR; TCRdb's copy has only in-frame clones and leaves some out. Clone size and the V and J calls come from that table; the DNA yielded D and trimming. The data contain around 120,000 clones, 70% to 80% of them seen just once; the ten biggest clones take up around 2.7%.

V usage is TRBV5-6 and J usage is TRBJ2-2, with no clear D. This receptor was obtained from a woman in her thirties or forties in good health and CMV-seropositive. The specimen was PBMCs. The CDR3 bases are TGTGCCAGCAGCTTGCAGTGGAACACCGGGGAGCTGTTTTTT. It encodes CASSLQWNTGELFF.